This T cell receptor beta chain was obtained from a study of siplizumab effects on memory and regulatory T cells. Germline CDR1 is ENHRY and CDR2 is SYGVKD. This CDR3 is built from 16 residues. Trimming left V 0 bases short and J 9 bases short, with 20 bases between. Assays captured 95,000 to 100,000 TCR templates per sample. Data came from immunoSEQ multiplex PCR; TCRdb stores just in-frame clones and leaves some out. Seen here are some 100,000 clones, approximately 92% observed once, and the top ten hold roughly 2.7%. General study results and limits: Proliferating siplizumab-culture Tregs lacked confirmation of suppressive function. Both greater diversity than memory cells and a major contribution to the alloresponse seemed to characterize naive T cells. Mappable alloreactive CD4+ clones averaged around 69% Treg-derived with siplizumab versus about 28% in controls.

Details on this clone: The antigen remains undetermined.

The sequenced sample consisted of CD4+ T cells sorted from blood. The chain joins TRBV10-3 to TRBJ1-1; the D gene is possibly TRBD1 (6 bases). The TCR was taken from a human donor in good health. Some clones in this sample may be carry-over from other donors' samples. The CDR3 DNA reads as TGTGCCATCAGTGAGTCAAGAGGGACGGGACAAGCTAAAGCTTTCTTT. Its protein is CAISESRGTGQAKAFF.